This T cell receptor (beta chain) originates from a study of shared clonotypes between healthy human individuals. On this clone itself: Its target is unknown.

Profiling relied on immunoSEQ multiplex PCR, and the TCRdb table lists in-frame clones only, not all of them. The data show around 500,000 clones, with roughly 77% seen just once and approximately 13% held by the top ten. Those who donated were healthy HIV-negative adults, with no recent acute infections or vaccinations reported. Findings and caveats of the study: Among donors, sharing of clonotypes was expected to be affected by sequencing depth. Sampling involved blood alone; tissue repertoires likely differ.

Germline V gene lookup returns CDR1 MNHEY and CDR2 SVGAGI. V was clipped by 0 bases and J by 2 bases, with 8 bases between them. The CDR3 is made up of 14 amino acids. The clonotype comes from a woman aged 40-49 years in good health. Some clones in this sample may be carry-over from other donors' samples. This chain links TRBV6-5 with TRBJ2-7; D is uncertain. Source material: PBMCs. This CDR3 reads CASSYSARTYEQYF. CDR3 DNA sequence: TGTGCCAGCAGTTACTCTGCAAGAACCTACGAGCAGTACTTC.